A single TCR beta chain is shown here with its context. The target of this receptor is not known. No base quality information exists; no much larger clone differs at one position. The source of the sample is a study of somatic mutations in cytotoxic T cells in rheumatoid arthritis (TCRdb year 2017). Broadly, across the study: Some T-cell populations stained with V beta antibodies were sorted by flow on a FACSAria II or Sony SH800 to nearly 100% purity, with sorted V beta1+ cells additionally subjected to TCRB sequencing. For about 60 rheumatoid arthritis patients and approximately 20 healthy controls, TCRB deep sequencing was carried out. The study asked whether expanded CD8+ T-cell clones in newly diagnosed, untreated rheumatoid arthritis carry somatic mutations, and used TCRB deep sequencing to characterize clonality. Median age was essentially the same in the patient group and the control group.

The investigation overall reported the following: In patients, CD8+ clonality rose with age (Spearman r=0.49), which was not the case in healthy controls. The finding that TRBV07 was slightly underrepresented in patients was left unadjusted for multiple comparisons. It was unknown which antigens the expanded CD8+ clones targeted, and their absence from virus-specific databases did not exclude viral specificity. Several identical CD8+ TCRB sequences were found in both blood and synovial fluid, and in 8 of 65 patients the largest CD8+ clone exceeded 20% of CD8+ cells. There was no significant difference in CD8+ T-cell clonality between rheumatoid arthritis patients and age-matched healthy controls.

Sequencing of TCRB CDR3 was done on genomic DNA with the immunoSEQ assay. From the authors' description of their analysis: Only productive TCRB rearrangements were included in the analyses. Clonality was expressed as a Shannon entropy-based productive clonality index, with each clone defined by a unique TCRB CDR3 sequence. Repertoire overlap for a pair of samples was computed from each clone's template counts relative to total templates per sample. Flow cytometry-measured V-gene usage correlated with V-gene usage from TCRB sequencing, with a Spearman r of about 0.64. TCRdb limited this immuneACCESS table to in-frame rearrangements with V and J called. A share of clones is missing; checked studies link under half to unresolved V genes, and the rest is unexplained. V and J calls and clone size are those listed in that table; D and trimming were worked out from the DNA. The sample contains more than 25,000 clones, under 75% of them found a single time. Around 8.9% of the sample is in the top ten clones.

With a median age of roughly 57 years (range about 21-75) and approximately 50% female, the healthy controls consisted of about 21 blood donors whose buffy coats were used. CD4+ and CD8+ cells were isolated by positive magnetic bead selection on an AutoMACS, and purity was checked by flow cytometry. Peripheral blood mononuclear cells were obtained using density gradient separation with Ficoll-Paque PLUS. DNA from CD4-enriched, CD8-enriched or PBMC samples was extracted using Nucleospin Tissue or Tissue XS kits and then quantified on a Qubit 2.0 fluorometer. The CDR3 goes from the cysteine to the phenylalanine over 14 residues. Just CDR3 DNA is preserved here, 42 bases in frame from base 1.

This receptor was taken from a young woman in good health. Sequenced sample: CD8+ T cells sorted from blood. In this chain, TRBV21-1 is recombined with TRBJ2-1. TRBV21-1 is shown as a pseudogene. The CDR3 protein sequence reads: CASSKGGRNNEQFF. The nucleotide sequence is TGTGCCAGCAGCAAAGGGGGTCGCAACAATGAGCAGTTCTTC.